Listed below are T cell receptor beta chains from one sample, sequenced in a study of blood T cells in healthy people across ages. MiXCR was run by TCRdb on the 5' RACE reads, yielding one entry per CDR3 protein. The profile covers 1,100,000 or so distinct CDR3 sequences, with 45% appearing a single time and 15% to 20% taken by the ten largest. The sample consisted of blood. All receptors come from a woman aged 60-75 years in good health. The CDR3 runs from the conserved cysteine through the conserved F or W. A D gene is named only where the DNA matches it firmly. Some rows mark clone size as missing; the rest say once, few, many or name a class of expanded clone.

D	size	V	J	CDR3	DNA
.	.	TRBV5-4	TRBJ1-4	CASSESGSREKLFF	TGTGCCAGCAGCGAATCCGGGAGCCGTGAGAAACTGTTTTTT
TRBD1	many	TRBV7-2	TRBJ2-2	CASSPGGRAGELFF	TGTGCCAGCAGCCCAGGGGGCCGGGCCGGGGAGCTGTTTTTT
.	many	TRBV15	TRBJ2-2	CATSSENTGELFF	TGTGCCACCAGCAGTGAGAACACCGGGGAGCTGTTTTTT
.	.	TRBV5-4	TRBJ2-5	CASSPQPGTYNEQYF	TGTGCCAGCAGCCCCCAGCCCGGGACTTACAATGAGCAGTACTTC
.	.	TRBV15	TRBJ1-1	CATSFEGRTEAFF	TGTGCCACCAGCTTCGAGGGGAGGACTGAAGCTTTCTTT
TRBD2	.	TRBV12-3/TRBV12-4	TRBJ2-5	CASSLQVAGIEQYF	TGTGCCAGCAGTTTACAAGTAGCGGGCATTGAGCAGTACTTC
.	few	TRBV13	TRBJ2-5	CASSLAQGANQETQYF	TGTGCCAGCAGCTTAGCACAGGGTGCGAACCAAGAGACCCAGTACTTC
.	.	TRBV10-3	TRBJ1-5	CAISEGPYNQPQHF	TGTGCCATCAGTGAGGGACCCTACAATCAGCCCCAGCATTTT
TRBD1	.	TRBV6-5	TRBJ1-1	CARGQGGTEAFF	TGTGCCAGAGGACAGGGGGGCACTGAAGCTTTCTTT
TRBD1	.	TRBV28	TRBJ2-6	CAGSSGTGGSGANVLTF	TGTGCCGGCAGTTCTGGGACAGGGGGGTCTGGGGCCAACGTCCTGACTTTC
.	.	TRBV3-1	TRBJ2-5	CASSQGFIETQYF	TGTGCCAGCAGCCAAGGGTTTATCGAGACCCAGTACTTC
TRBD2	.	TRBV7-9	TRBJ2-1	CASSATGLAGWNSYNEQFF	TGTGCCAGCAGCGCGACAGGACTAGCGGGGTGGAACTCCTACAATGAGCAGTTCTTC
.	.	TRBV10-3	TRBJ2-7	CAIRVTGSEQYF	TGTGCCATCAGAGTGACCGGCAGCGAGCAGTACTTC
.	few	TRBV9	TRBJ1-2	CASSARPGYTF	TGTGCCAGCAGCGCCAGGCCTGGCTACACCTTC
TRBD2	.	TRBV19	TRBJ2-7	CASSILSSSGRVYEQYF	TGTGCCAGTAGTATTCTGTCGTCTAGCGGGAGAGTATACGAGCAGTACTTC
.	.	TRBV9	TRBJ2-1	CASSVRLGETQFF	TGTGCCAGCAGCGTGAGACTAGGCGAGACCCAGTTCTTC